Described below is a single T cell receptor beta chain sequence and its context. Its antigen is still unknown. The assay that was used to sequence DNA from cultured CD4+ T cells was the Oncomine TCR Beta short-read assay. TCRdb reprocessed the PCR reads with MiXCR, giving one entry per CDR3 protein. In the table there are about 21,000 distinct CDR3 sequences, about 50% of which are singletons. The sample belongs to a study of vaccination and CD4 T cells after COVID-19. Overall study: Collection of post-COVID samples occurred a median around 91 days after diagnosis, spanning a range of 35 to 161.

The treatment was: approximately 9-day PBMC culture with coronavirus spike peptide pools or control peptides (ViraFEST assay). ViraFEST used peptide pools to expand antigen-specific T cells, then sequenced TCRs. The CDR3 covers 16 residues. V lost 7 bases to trimming and J lost 1 base; unmatched junction nucleotides: 8. Study conclusions and caveats: Convalescent patients displayed a median roughly 90% of reactive clones emerging only post-vaccination. SARS-CoV-2-reactive clonotypes showed a nonsignificant median rise from about 22 to 38.

This clonotype was obtained from a human donor who had recovered from COVID-19. The sample comprised CD4+ T cells from blood, cultured in vitro. V usage is TRBV12-3 or TRBV12-4 and J usage is TRBJ1-5, with TRBD1 matching over 9 bases. As DNA, the CDR3 is TGTGCCAGCAACTCGGACAGGGGCGGAAGCAATCAGCCCCAGCATTTT. Its protein is CASNSDRGGSNQPQHF.